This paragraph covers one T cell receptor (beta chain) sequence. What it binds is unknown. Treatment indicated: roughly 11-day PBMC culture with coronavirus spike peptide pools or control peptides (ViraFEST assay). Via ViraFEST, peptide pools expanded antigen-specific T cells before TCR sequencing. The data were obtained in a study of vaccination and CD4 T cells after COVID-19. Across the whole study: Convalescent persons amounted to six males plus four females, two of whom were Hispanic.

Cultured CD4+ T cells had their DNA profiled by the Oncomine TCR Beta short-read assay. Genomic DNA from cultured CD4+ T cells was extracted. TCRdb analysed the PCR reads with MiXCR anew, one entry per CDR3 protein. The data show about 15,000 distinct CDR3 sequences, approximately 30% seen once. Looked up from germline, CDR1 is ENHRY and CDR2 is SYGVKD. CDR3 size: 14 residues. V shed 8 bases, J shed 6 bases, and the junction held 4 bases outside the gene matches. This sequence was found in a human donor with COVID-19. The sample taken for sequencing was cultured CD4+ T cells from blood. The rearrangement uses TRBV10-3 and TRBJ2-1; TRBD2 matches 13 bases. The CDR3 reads CAIRTSGGINEQFF. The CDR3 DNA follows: TGTGCCATCCGGACTAGCGGGGGTATCAATGAGCAGTTCTTC.